The 24 T cell receptor beta chains in this list originate from one sample, sequenced in a study of shared clonotypes between healthy human individuals. Produced via immunoSEQ multiplex PCR; TCRdb's table is partial and in-frame only. The sample has over 400,000 clones, about 72% seen once. The sample taken for sequencing was PBMCs. The receptors shown here come from a woman in her forties in good health. Some clones in this sample may be carry-over from other donors' samples.

The rearrangement links TRBV5-1 to TRBJ2-5; D ambiguous. Germline V lookup: CDR1 SGHRS, CDR2 YFSETQ. Trimming stripped 4 bases from V and 1 base from J, with 8 bases between. The CDR3 length is 13 residues. The CDR3 DNA follows: TGCGCCAGCAGCGCGACGGTCCAAGAGACCCAGTACTTC. This encodes CASSATVQETQYF.

This clone was observed a single time. V usage is TRBV7-6 and J usage is TRBJ2-5; a possible D gene is TRBD2 (6 bases). The CDR3 is 14 amino acids. V lost 3 bases to trimming and J lost 4 bases, with 12 bases between them. The germline CDR1 and CDR2 sequences are SGHVS and FNYEAQ. CDR3 protein: CASSLVFSGETQYF. In nucleotides, the CDR3 is TGTGCCAGCAGCTTGGTGTTTAGCGGAGAGACCCAGTACTTC.

The chain is built from TRBV7-2 and TRBJ2-1; D might be TRBD1 or TRBD2, each matching 5 bases. This CDR3 has 16 amino acids. The germline gives CDR1 SGHTA, CDR2 FQGNSA. Trimming left V 1 base short and J 6 bases short, with 16 bases between. This chain's CDR3 is CASSLDSGDAINEQFF. In nucleotides, the CDR3 is TGTGCCAGCAGCTTAGATTCTGGGGACGCGATCAATGAGCAGTTCTTC.

This chain links TRBV6-5 with TRBJ2-1; 7 bases agree with TRBD2. Germline V lookup: CDR1 MNHEY, CDR2 SVGAGI. V shed 5 bases, J shed 2 bases, and the junction held 6 bases outside the gene matches. CDR3 length: 15 amino acids. The CDR3 DNA reads TGTGCCAGCAGTCCCACTAGCGTCCCCTACAATGAGCAGTTCTTC. Its translation: CASSPTSVPYNEQFF.

This chain connects TRBV4-3 to TRBJ2-5; D gene uncertain. V shed 4 bases and J shed 4 bases, with 10 bases lying between them. The CDR3 is made up of 13 amino acids. Germline V lookup: CDR1 LGHNA, CDR2 YSLEER. Here the CDR3 DNA reads TGCGCCAGCAGCCTCTTAGTAGGAGAGACCCAGTACTTC. As protein: CASSLLVGETQYF.

The rearrangement links TRBV10-1 to TRBJ2-5, with D tentatively TRBD2 (6 bases). The germline CDR1 and CDR2 sequences are WNHNN and SYGVQD (reference sequence). The length of the CDR3 is 13 residues. V was pared by 8 bases and J by 5 bases, with 15 bases between. The chain's CDR3 is CASAQCGRETQYF. The CDR3 DNA is TGCGCCAGCGCCCAGTGTGGGAGGGAGACCCAGTACTTC.

The table lists this clone with a count of one. The chain carries TRBV11-2 and TRBJ2-7; 10 bases are a match to TRBD2. V was pared by 3 bases and J by 4 bases, with 9 bases of the junction left unmatched. CDR3 size: 16 residues. CDR1 is SGHAT and CDR2 is FQNNGV in the germline V gene. CDR3 bases: TGTGCCAGCAGCTTGGGGCCTAGCGGGAGTTCATACGAGCAGTACTTC. This translates into CASSLGPSGSSYEQYF.

The rearrangement joins TRBV13 to TRBJ2-4, with D possibly being TRBD1 (6 bases). This CDR3 has 16 amino acids. Germline V gene data show CDR1 as PRHDT and CDR2 as FYEKMQ (reference sequence). Trimming removed 5 bases from V and 0 bases from J, with 14 bases in between. The CDR3 nucleotides read TGTGCCAGCAGCCCAAAGACAGGAATAGCCAAAAACATTCAGTACTTC. Residues: CASSPKTGIAKNIQYF.

The chain carries TRBV2 and TRBJ1-2; TRBD1 might be the D (6 bases). The CDR3 length is 13 residues. Germline V gene data show CDR1 as SNHLY and CDR2 as FYNNEI. Trimming shortened V by 1 base and J by 8 bases, and 11 bases separated the two germline ends. DNA of the CDR3: TGTGCCAGCAGTGAAGTAAGGGACACGGGCTACACCTTC. This translates into CASSEVRDTGYTF. Looking up the rest from reference TRBV2 and TRBJ1-2 gives the full variable domain: EPEVTQTPSHQVTQMGQEVILRCVPISNHLYFYWYRQILGQKVEFLVSFYNNEISEKSEIFDDQFSVERPDGSNFTLKIRSTKLEDSAMYFCASSEVRDTGYTFGSGTRLTVV.

V and J are TRBV27 and TRBJ1-5; the D is unclear. V lost 3 bases, J lost 0 bases, and 6 bases lay in between. Germline CDR1 and CDR2: MNHEY and SMNVEV (reference sequence). The CDR3 spans 14 residues. CDR3 DNA sequence: TGTGCCAGCAGTTTTAGTCGTAGCAATCAGCCCCAGCATTTT. Translating gives CASSFSRSNQPQHF.

The chain recombines TRBV7-6 with TRBJ1-3; D is undetermined. V lost 5 bases and J lost 0, with 11 bases in between. CDR3 length: 15 residues. CDR1 is SGHVS and CDR2 is FNYEAQ in the germline V gene. The CDR3 region is CASSPHSSSGNTIYF. The CDR3 DNA reads TGTGCCAGCAGCCCCCACAGCAGCTCTGGAAACACCATATATTTT.

The sample holds many counts of this clone. The sample carries other DNA sequences with the same CDR3. Here the CDR3 reads CAWSPFGLGGLGNTEAFF. The CDR3 nucleotides are TGTGCCTGGAGTCCCTTCGGCTTGGGTGGGTTAGGGAACACTGAAGCTTTCTTT. V gene TRBV30 combines with J gene TRBJ1-1; D uncertain. V was cut by 2 bases and J by 1 base, with 23 bases left in between. This CDR3 contains 18 residues. Germline V gene lookup returns CDR1 GTSNPN and CDR2 SVGIG (reference sequence).

V is TRBV18 and J is TRBJ1-5; the D gene is possibly TRBD1 (5 bases). V was clipped by 2 bases and J by 5 bases, with 7 bases between them. CDR1 is KGHSH, CDR2 LQKENI, per germline. This CDR3 has 13 residues. The CDR3 bases are TGTGCCAGCTCACCAGCGGGGGATCAGCCCCAGCATTTT. It codes for CASSPAGDQPQHF.

The chain couples TRBV2 to TRBJ2-2, with D unclear. V gave up 6 bases and J gave up 4 bases, with 6 bases separating them. Germline CDR1 reads SNHLY; CDR2 reads FYNNEI. The CDR3 is made up of 12 amino acids. The CDR3 nucleotides are TGTGCCAGCAGGGTACTCACCGGGGAGCTGTTTTTT. It encodes CASRVLTGELFF.

On this clone itself: A read error is likely here: a far larger clone is one base away. V usage is TRBV5-6 and J usage is TRBJ2-5, with a weak D call TRBD1 (5 bases). The germline CDR1 and CDR2 sequences are SGHDT and YYEEEE. CDR3 length: 15 residues. CDR3: CANSPVGRVQETQYF. The DNA of the CDR3 is TGTGCCAACAGCCCTGTGGGCAGGGTGCAAGAGACCCAGTACTTC.

This rearrangement joins TRBV29-1 to TRBJ1-3; weak D call: TRBD1 (5 bases). The germline CDR1 and CDR2 sequences are SQVTM and ANQGSEA. This CDR3 has 14 residues. V gave up 3 bases and J gave up 4 bases, with 13 bases separating them. This chain's CDR3 is CSVELTDYGNTIYF. CDR3 DNA: TGCAGCGTTGAGTTGACAGATTACGGAAACACCATATATTTT.

This clone was recorded a few times. At one end the junction does not follow the germline gene, possibly because of a read error. The chain recombines TRBV9 with TRBJ1-1, with 7 bases identical to TRBD1. This CDR3 has 16 amino acids. Germline CDR1 reads SGDLS; CDR2 reads YYNGEE. The CDR3 DNA reads as TGTGCCAGCAGTGTAGAGCCAAGACAGGGGAACACTGAAGCTTTCTTT. Protein product: CASSVEPRQGNTEAFF. Full variable domain (outside the CDR3, taken from reference TRBV9 and TRBJ1-1): DSGVTQTPKHLITATGQRVTLRCSPRSGDLSVYWYQQSLDQGLQFLIQYYNGEERAKGNILERFSAQQFPDLHSELNLSSLELGDSALYFCASSVEPRQGNTEAFFGQGTRLTVV.

This clone turned up a few times. This chain joins TRBV28 and TRBJ2-3; TRBD2 might be the D (5 bases). The CDR3 runs 15 residues. CDR1 and CDR2 (germline): MDHEN, SYDVKM. The V and J ends lost 6 bases and 0 bases respectively, with 13 bases between them. The CDR3 region has the DNA TGTGCCAGCAGCCGAGTGAGGACTAGCACAGATACGCAGTATTTT. Protein sequence: CASSRVRTSTDTQYF.

This clone was detected only once. J is TRBJ1-5 and V is TRBV19; 8 bases map to TRBD1. Trimming removed 5 bases from V and 2 bases from J; junction bases left unmatched: 8. The CDR3 runs 16 residues. Germline V lookup: CDR1 LNHDA, CDR2 SQIVND (reference sequence). The CDR3 DNA reads TGTGCCAGTAGTGTCTATGGACAGGGAGGCAATCAGCCCCAGCATTTT. This translates into CASSVYGQGGNQPQHF.

The J gene is TRBJ2-3, the V gene TRBV27; D is possibly TRBD1 (5 bases). The CDR3 spans 15 residues. Between the trimmed V and J ends, which lost 0 bases and 3 bases, there was a span of 10 bases. Germline loops: CDR1 MNHEY, CDR2 SMNVEV (reference sequence). The DNA for the CDR3 is TGTGCCAGCAGTTTATCGGGGCTAGATACAGATACGCAGTATTTT. Its translation: CASSLSGLDTDTQYF.

The rearrangement uses TRBV18 and TRBJ2-7; a possible D gene is TRBD1 (6 bases). CDR3 length: 15 amino acids. V lost 3 bases and J lost 7, with 19 bases in between. Germline V CDR1 and CDR2: KGHSH, LQKENI. CDR3 sequence: CASSPNGGRLGEQYF. The CDR3 bases are TGTGCCAGCTCACCGAATGGGGGCCGACTCGGGGAGCAGTACTTC.

The chain has TRBV5-1 and TRBJ2-7; 11 nucleotides match TRBD2. There are 15 residues in the CDR3. After removal of 4 bases from V and 2 bases from J, the junction contained 5 bases not matched to a gene. Germline V gene data show CDR1 as SGHRS and CDR2 as YFSETQ. CDR3 loop: CASSVLAGGPYEQYF. CDR3 DNA: TGCGCCAGCAGCGTTTTAGCGGGAGGGCCCTACGAGCAGTACTTC.

The genes are TRBV7-2 and TRBJ2-1, with a weak D call TRBD2 (5 bases). There are 15 residues in the CDR3. Germline V CDR1 and CDR2: SGHTA, FQGNSA. V lost 5 bases and J 1 base, leaving 12 bases between the germline ends. CDR3 sequence (DNA): TGTGCCAGCAGCCAGGAGGTAGCGTCCTACAATGAGCAGTTCTTC. Amino acids: CASSQEVASYNEQFF.

This clone has just one count. This chain connects TRBV28 to TRBJ1-5; possibly TRBD1 for D (5 bases). The germline V and J ends were trimmed by 1 base and 4 bases, with 8 bases remaining between them. Germline-derived CDR1 and CDR2 are MDHEN and SYDVKM. The CDR3 loop spans 14 amino acids. For the CDR3, the DNA is TGTGCCAGCAGTTTATTGGGACCTAATCAGCCCCAGCATTTT. Its protein product is CASSLLGPNQPQHF.